This T cell receptor (beta chain) was observed in a study of tumor and adjacent non-tumor tissue in lung cancer. On the study more broadly: Samples averaged roughly 4 million productive TCRbeta reads each.

A modified ARM-PCR protocol with three rounds of nested PCR amplified TCRbeta. Each CDR3 protein gets one entry after TCRdb re-called the multiplex PCR reads with MiXCR. The sample carries some 97,000 distinct CDR3 sequences, roughly 60% recorded once. The CDR3 is 15 residues long. Germline V gene lookup returns CDR1 SGHRS and CDR2 YFSETQ. J gave up 8 bases and V 4 bases, and 7 bases lay outside the gene matches. The template was RNA from unsorted bulk tissue. This non-tumor lung sample came from over 3 cm beyond the tumor edge. Donors were chemotherapy-naive, newly diagnosed lung cancer surgical patients in China, August–November 2014.

Material: distant non-tumor lung tissue. The receptor was isolated from a man younger than 40 with non-small cell lung cancer. The genes are TRBV5-1 and TRBJ2-1; TRBD2 matches at 12 bases. As DNA, the CDR3 is TGCGCCAGCAGCGAGACTAGCGGGGGTAACCATGAGCAGTTCTTC. Protein product: CASSETSGGNHEQFF.